The text below deals with one T cell receptor beta chain. This clonotype has only a few counts. It has no known antigen specificity. Base qualities were left out, and no much larger clone turns up one base away. Library creation used multiplex PCR. Reads for this sample came from an Illumina HiSeq 4000. TCR beta libraries were built with iRepertoire HTBI primers and Arm-PCR amplification of CDR3 regions. Before sequencing, the PCR products underwent gel purification. From the authors' description of their analysis: Across samples, roughly 60 TRBV and over 11 TRBJ segments were identified and used for gene usage analysis of CDR3 amino acid clonotypes. COPE and FqMerger were used to merge the filtered high-quality paired reads into contigs. BLAST was used to align contigs to the IMGT TRBV, TRBD and TRBJ reference genes, and CDR3 was defined following IMGT. Clonotypes above 0.1% frequency were classified as highly expanded clones. Shannon entropy served as the measure of repertoire diversity, while the Gini coefficient captured V-J evenness. A clonotype found in more than one individual was treated as public. The public reads were run again by TCRdb, first through fastp at Q25 and then through MiXCR, and only productive beta chains were kept. Rows merge per CDR3 protein into single entries with the most common DNA and genes. TCRdb, not the original authors, processed these V and J calls. The table for this sample lists about 470,000 distinct CDR3 sequences; 15% of them were counted only once. About a sixth of the sample comes from the top ten.

This sample is part of a study of regulatory T cells in long-lasting Graves disease (dated by TCRdb to about 2021). About the study as a whole: Antithyroid drugs had been taken for less than 3 months by newly diagnosed Graves' disease patients. Patients with persistent Graves' disease were compared with patients with newly diagnosed Graves' disease using TCR sequencing and RNA sequencing of peripheral blood. The study was conducted in China and was registered as a clinical trial. A total of about 35 samples underwent TCR sequencing, from roughly 13 patients with persistent Graves' disease and 20 or so patients with newly diagnosed Graves' disease.

Results and caveats for the whole study, not just this receptor: The authors acknowledged the small sample size as a limitation that may reduce accuracy. Only the TCR beta chain was sequenced and analyzed. TRBV28, TRBJ1-2 and TRBJ2-5 were preferentially used in persistent disease, while TRBV20-1 and TRBJ2-1 were favored in newly diagnosed disease. Because the primary lesion, thyroid tissue, could not be accessed, the study looked at peripheral blood alone. A larger number of public clonotypes was shared among persistent patients (more than 2,500) than among newly diagnosed patients (approximately 1,000). Compared with newly diagnosed patients, patients with persistent Graves' disease had lower TCR Shannon entropy and fewer highly expanded clones, which suggests clonal expansion.

Spanning cysteine to phenylalanine, the CDR3 consists of 17 amino acids. Only the CDR3 DNA stays, 51 bases, in frame from base 1. Deletion took 2 bases off V and 0 bases off J, with a span of 14 bases between the germline ends. From a lookup of the germline V gene (reference sequence), CDR1 and CDR2 are MNHEY and SMNVEV. In the paper's terms, the time point label means: newly diagnosed GD, antithyroid drugs for less than 3 months. For both TCR sequencing and RNA sequencing, RNA was extracted from PBMCs in TRIzol. The diagnosis of Graves' disease was made according to American Thyroid Association guidelines. Recruitment of patients was carried out at an endocrinology department in Xi'an, China. Each patient gave around 9.2 milliliters of peripheral blood, collected in an EDTA anticoagulant tube. Ficoll Paque Plus density gradient separation was used to isolate PBMCs, and no further T cell sorting was done. An Agilent 2100 Bioanalyzer and agarose gel were used to assess RNA quality, and a NanoDrop 2000 was used to measure RNA concentration.

These data were likewise used in another study, on T cells in Graves' hyperthyroidism and ophthalmopathy. The second study also describes: Graves' hyperthyroidism was defined as stable when no progression to ophthalmopathy occurred over 18 months of follow-up. Hyperthyroidism patients were aged 18 to 65 years and newly diagnosed, with disease duration of less than 2 months. Exclusion was applied to patients with uncontrolled infections, other autoimmune diseases, pregnancy or lactation. Diagnoses were established on the basis of clinical symptoms, serum thyroxine and TRAb, thyroid ultrasound, and orbital computed tomography. The TCR CDR3 was subjected to a first round of RT-PCR using the HTBI primer set and the Qiagen OneStep RT-PCR kit. Most expanded thyroid clonotypes (frequency above 0.001) were also detected in blood, suggesting blood repertoires may reflect thyroid immune responses. In cross-validation, a model built on a 13 V-J signature told ophthalmopathy apart from stable hyperthyroidism with 87.88% sensitivity and about 81% specificity, and in testing the same model reached 80%/75%. In validation, the model predicted progression to ophthalmopathy a median of about 6.5 months before onset, with approximately 71% sensitivity and more than 72% specificity. A discovery cohort of about a hundred patients, approximately 45 with Graves' ophthalmopathy and approximately 60 with stable Graves' hyperthyroidism, was used to find distinguishing TCR V-J signatures. Prospective prediction of ophthalmopathy was tested in an independent validation cohort of 18 to 20 hyperthyroidism patients and 17 patients who later progressed to ophthalmopathy. For training and testing, the 100 or so patients in the discovery cohort were randomly divided in a 7:3 ratio. In several Graves' hyperthyroidism patients, the study also compared T-cell repertoires from thyroid tissue with T-cell repertoires from blood. After blood sampling, hyperthyroidism patients were treated with methimazole at a starting dose of 30 mg daily, and ophthalmopathy patients were treated with high-dose intravenous methylprednisolone. The libraries were constructed in a second round of multiplex PCR and then size-selected and purified. Paired-end sequencing of the libraries was performed with 100 bp reads on an Illumina HiSeq2000. SOAPnuke was used to process the raw data, throwing out any read that contained adapters or uncalled bases, had a mean Phred below 15, or lacked an exact constant-primer or identifier match. COPE v1.2.5 was used to merge the high-quality paired reads, and each unique nucleotide sequence was defined as a clonotype. MiTCR v1.1 was used to align clonotypes to the IMGT TRBV, TRBD and TRBJ reference segments. Only V-J combinations with frequency above 0.0001, covering about 99% of repertoires, were analysed. A TCS score was defined as the ratio of F50 (clonal expansion) to E x V (chaos), with BLOSUM62-based TCRdist applied between CDR3 peptides within each V-J. Welch's t-statistics and random forest reduced roughly 500 V-J features to 13, which were used in a naive Bayes classifier (R e1071). No statistical method was used to fix the sample size in advance, and group allocation was not hidden from the investigators. TCR Vbeta CDR3 sequencing of roughly 140 peripheral blood samples (roughly 43 ophthalmopathy, roughly 74 hyperthyroidism and around 17 progressor patients) is reported in the paper.

The rearrangement combines TRBV27 with TRBJ2-4; the D segment may tentatively be TRBD1 or TRBD2, each giving 5 matched bases. Material: peripheral blood mononuclear cells (PBMCs), obtained at new diagnosis, from a patient treated with antithyroid drugs. This receptor was identified in a woman aged 30 to 39 with Graves disease. Donor details come from another sample of the same person, matched by shared clones. The CDR3 reads as follows: CASSLRGAPLAKNIQYF. The base sequence is TGTGCCAGCAGTTTACGAGGGGCCCCTCTAGCCAAAAACATTCAGTACTTC.